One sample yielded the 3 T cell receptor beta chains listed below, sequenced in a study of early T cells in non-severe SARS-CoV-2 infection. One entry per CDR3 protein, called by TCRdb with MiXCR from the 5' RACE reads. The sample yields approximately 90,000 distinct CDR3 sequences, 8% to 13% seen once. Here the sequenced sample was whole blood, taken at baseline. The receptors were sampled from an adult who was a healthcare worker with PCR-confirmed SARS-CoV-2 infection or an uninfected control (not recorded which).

Here the CDR3 DNA reads TGTGCCAGCCGGGCCAGGACAGGGATAGACTATGGCTACACCTTC. Protein product: CASRARTGIDYGYTF. J is TRBJ1-2 and V is TRBV5-8; 8 bases line up with TRBD1. After removal of 7 bases from V and 3 bases from J, the junction contained 11 bases not matched to a gene. Germline V gene data show CDR1 as SGHTS and CDR2 as YDEGEE. This CDR3 has 15 residues.

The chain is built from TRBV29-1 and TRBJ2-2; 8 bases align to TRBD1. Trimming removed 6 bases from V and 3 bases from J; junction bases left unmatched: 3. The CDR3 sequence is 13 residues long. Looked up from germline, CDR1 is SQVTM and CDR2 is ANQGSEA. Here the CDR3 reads CSVMTGDTGELFF. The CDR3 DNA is TGCAGCGTAATGACAGGGGACACCGGGGAGCTGTTTTTT.

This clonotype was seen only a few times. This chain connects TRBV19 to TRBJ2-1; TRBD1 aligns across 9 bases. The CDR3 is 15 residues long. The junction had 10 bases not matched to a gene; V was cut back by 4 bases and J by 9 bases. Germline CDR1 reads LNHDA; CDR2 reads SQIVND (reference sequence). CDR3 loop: CASSTPGQGSSEQFF. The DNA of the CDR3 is TGTGCCAGTAGTACACCGGGACAGGGCTCCAGTGAGCAGTTCTTC.